The entry below describes one T cell receptor (beta chain). The data were taken from a study of long-term antiretroviral therapy in people with HIV. The germline V gene has CDR1 KGHSH and CDR2 LQKENI. CDR3 length: 15 residues. V trimming: 5 bases; J trimming: 1 base; junction bases outside the gene matches: 2. Version v3.0 of the immunoSEQ assay was performed at survey level. Assay used: immunoSEQ multiplex PCR; TCRdb lists only in-frame clones, some missing. The data contain fewer than 20,000 clones, 78% of them singletons. V usage is TRBV18 and J usage is TRBJ2-2, with TRBD1 matching 9 bases. This receptor was taken from a woman aged 45-60 years with HIV. The sample consisted of unsorted PBMCs, taken 0.3 years after starting antiretroviral therapy. DNA of the CDR3: TGTGCCAGCTCAGCGGGACAGGGGAACACCGGGGAGCTGTTTTTT. It translates to CASSAGQGNTGELFF.